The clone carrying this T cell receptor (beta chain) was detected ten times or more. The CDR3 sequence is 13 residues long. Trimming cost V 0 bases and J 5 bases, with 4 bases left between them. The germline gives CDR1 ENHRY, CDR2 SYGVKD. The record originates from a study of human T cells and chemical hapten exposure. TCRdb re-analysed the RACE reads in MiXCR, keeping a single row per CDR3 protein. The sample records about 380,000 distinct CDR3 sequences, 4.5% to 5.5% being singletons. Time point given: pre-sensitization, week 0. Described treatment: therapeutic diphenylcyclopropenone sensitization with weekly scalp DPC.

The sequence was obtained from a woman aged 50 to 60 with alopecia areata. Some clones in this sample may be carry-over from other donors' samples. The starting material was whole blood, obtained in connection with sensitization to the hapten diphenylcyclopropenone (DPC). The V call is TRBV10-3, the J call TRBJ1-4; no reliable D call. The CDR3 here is CAISESDNEKLFF. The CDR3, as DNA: TGTGCCATCAGTGAGTCGGACAATGAAAAACTGTTTTTT.